Following are 8 T cell receptor beta chains from one sample sequenced in a study of vaccination and CD4 T cells after COVID-19. Sequencing of cultured CD4+ T cell DNA used the Oncomine TCR Beta short-read assay. TCRdb used MiXCR to reprocess the PCR reads, holding one entry per CDR3 protein. Counted here are over 10,000 distinct CDR3 sequences, approximately 63% occurring once; the ten biggest clones make up roughly 13%. As to treatment: roughly 10-day PBMC culture with coronavirus spike peptide pools or control peptides (ViraFEST assay). These TCRs' antigens remain unknown. The specimen was CD4+ T cells from blood, cultured in vitro. These receptors were collected from a human donor who had recovered from COVID-19.

The chain has TRBV20-1 and TRBJ1-2, with 7 bases that match TRBD1. The CDR3 sequence is 14 residues long. CDR1 is DFQATT and CDR2 is SNEGSKA in the germline V gene (reference sequence). With 6 bases clipped from V and 0 bases from J, the junction kept 7 bases outside the gene matches. DNA of the CDR3: TGCAGTGCCCGCAGGGGGTCCACTAACTATGGCTACACCTTC. Protein sequence: CSARRGSTNYGYTF.

The sample holds a few counts of this clonotype. J is TRBJ1-1 and V is TRBV20-1, with D possibly TRBD1 on 5 matching bases. This CDR3 spans 15 amino acids. V lost 1 base and J 1 base, leaving 13 bases between the germline ends. Germline values: CDR1 DFQATT, CDR2 SNEGSKA (reference sequence). The DNA of the CDR3 is TGCAGTGCTAGAGCCGGGGGTCGGGGGAACACTGAAGCTTTCTTT. It codes for CSARAGGRGNTEAFF.

For the CDR3, the DNA is TGCGCCAGCAGCCCGGGACAGGGTCTCGTGAACACTGAAGCTTTCTTT. Protein: CASSPGQGLVNTEAFF. The chain has TRBV5-1 and TRBJ1-1, with TRBD1 matching over 9 bases. V dropped 4 bases and J dropped 0; count of bases not matched to a gene: 7. From germline, CDR1 is SGHRS and CDR2 YFSETQ. This CDR3 comprises 16 residues.

The chain recombines TRBV30 with TRBJ2-3; D may be TRBD1 (5 bases). The CDR3 is 12 amino acids. Germline CDR1 reads GTSNPN; CDR2 reads SVGIG (reference sequence). V was trimmed by 8 bases and J by 7 bases, leaving 16 bases between them. CDR3 residues: CARARDRNTQYF. In DNA, the CDR3 is TGTGCCCGCGCCAGGGATAGGAATACGCAGTATTTT.

This clonotype was seen a few times. The J gene is TRBJ2-1, the V gene TRBV6-1, with D tentatively TRBD1 or TRBD2 (5 bases each). Germline V lookup: CDR1 MNHNS, CDR2 SASEGT. The V end lost 7 bases, the J end lost 5 bases, and 12 bases lay between the germline ends. The CDR3 runs to 13 residues. This chain's CDR3 is CASMGPRNNEQFF. The CDR3 DNA reads as TGTGCCAGCATGGGACCAAGAAACAATGAGCAGTTCTTC.

In its sample, this clonotype was seen once. The chain links TRBV6-1 to TRBJ1-1; no firm D call. The CDR3 spans 11 residues. V lost 7 bases and J lost 3, with 6 bases in between. The V gene's germline CDR1 is MNHNS and CDR2 SASEGT. CDR3 DNA sequence: TGTGCCAGCACCGGGTACACTGAAGCTTTCTTT. It is translated as CASTGYTEAFF.

The chain recombines TRBV28 with TRBJ2-5, with D possibly being TRBD1 (6 bases). Germline V gene lookup returns CDR1 MDHEN and CDR2 SYDVKM. This CDR3 has 14 amino acids. Between the trimmed V and J ends, which lost 6 bases and 0 bases, there was a span of 11 bases. The CDR3: CASRDSMYQETQYF. CDR3 coding DNA: TGTGCCAGCAGGGACAGTATGTACCAAGAGACCCAGTACTTC.

The J gene is TRBJ2-5, the V gene TRBV21-1. TRBV21-1 is recorded as a pseudogene. This CDR3 contains 12 residues. CDR3 in amino acids: CASSKKWETQYF. CDR3 nucleotide sequence: TGTGCCAGCAGCAAGAAATGGGAGACCCAGTACTTC.